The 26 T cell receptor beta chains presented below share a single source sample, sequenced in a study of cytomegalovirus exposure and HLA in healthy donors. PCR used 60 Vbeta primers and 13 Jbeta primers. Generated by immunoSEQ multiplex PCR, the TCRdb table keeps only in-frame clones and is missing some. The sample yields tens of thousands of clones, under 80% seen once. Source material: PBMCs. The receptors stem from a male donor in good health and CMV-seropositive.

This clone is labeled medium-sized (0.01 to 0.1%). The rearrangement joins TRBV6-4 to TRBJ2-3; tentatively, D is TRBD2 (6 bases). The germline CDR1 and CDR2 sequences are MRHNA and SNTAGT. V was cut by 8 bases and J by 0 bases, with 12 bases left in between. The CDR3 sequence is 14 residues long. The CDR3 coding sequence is TGTGCCAGCTCCCGGGACTCTAGCACAGATACGCAGTATTTT. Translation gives CASSRDSSTDTQYF.

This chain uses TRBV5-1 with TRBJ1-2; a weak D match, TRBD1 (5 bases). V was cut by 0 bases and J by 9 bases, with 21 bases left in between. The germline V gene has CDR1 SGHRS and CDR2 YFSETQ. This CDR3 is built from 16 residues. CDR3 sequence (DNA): TGCGCCAGCAGCTTGGCCTGGGCAGGGTCTTTAGGGCGCTACACCTTC. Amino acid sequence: CASSLAWAGSLGRYTF.

CDR3 DNA: TGTGCCATCGGCGAAGACAGAACTGAAGCTTTCTTT. Translated: CAIGEDRTEAFF. The gene calls are TRBV10-3 and TRBJ1-1, with a weak D call TRBD1 (5 bases). V was cut by 8 bases and J by 5 bases, with 12 bases left in between. CDR3 length: 12 residues. CDR1 is ENHRY and CDR2 is SYGVKD in the germline V gene.

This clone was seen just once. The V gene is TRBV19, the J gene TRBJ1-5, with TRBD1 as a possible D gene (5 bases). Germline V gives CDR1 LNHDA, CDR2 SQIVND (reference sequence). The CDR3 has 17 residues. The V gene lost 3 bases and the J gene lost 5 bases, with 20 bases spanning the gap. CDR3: CASSITAHRGVDQPQHF. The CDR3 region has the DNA TGTGCCAGTAGTATTACCGCCCACCGGGGGGTTGATCAGCCCCAGCATTTT.

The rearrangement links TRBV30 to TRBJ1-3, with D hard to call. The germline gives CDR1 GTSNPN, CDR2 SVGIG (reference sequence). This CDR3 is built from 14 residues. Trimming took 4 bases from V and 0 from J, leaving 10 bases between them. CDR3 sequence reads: CAWNQEFSGNTIYF. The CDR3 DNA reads TGTGCCTGGAACCAAGAGTTCTCTGGAAACACCATATATTTT.

In nucleotides, the CDR3 is TGTGCCAGTAGTATCCAGGGGACAGGGGCACTAGTTGGAAACATTCAGTACTTC. It yields the protein CASSIQGTGALVGNIQYF. The rearrangement links TRBV19 to TRBJ2-4; 10 nucleotides match TRBD1. Germline CDR1 LNHDA, CDR2 SQIVND (reference sequence). V lost 3 bases to trimming and J lost 6 bases; unmatched junction nucleotides: 14. This CDR3 is 18 amino acids long.

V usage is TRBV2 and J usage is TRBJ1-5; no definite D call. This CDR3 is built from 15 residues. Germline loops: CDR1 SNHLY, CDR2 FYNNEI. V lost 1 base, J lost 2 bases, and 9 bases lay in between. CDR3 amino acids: CASSEERMGNQPQHF. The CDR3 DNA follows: TGTGCCAGCAGTGAAGAGCGGATGGGCAATCAGCCCCAGCATTTT.

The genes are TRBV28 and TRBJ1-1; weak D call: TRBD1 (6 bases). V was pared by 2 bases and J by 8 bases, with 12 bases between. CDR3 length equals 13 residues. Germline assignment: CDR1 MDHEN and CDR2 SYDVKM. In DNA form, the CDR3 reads TGTGCCAGCAGTTTAACAGGGTGGTCGGAAGCTTTCTTT. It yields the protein CASSLTGWSEAFF.

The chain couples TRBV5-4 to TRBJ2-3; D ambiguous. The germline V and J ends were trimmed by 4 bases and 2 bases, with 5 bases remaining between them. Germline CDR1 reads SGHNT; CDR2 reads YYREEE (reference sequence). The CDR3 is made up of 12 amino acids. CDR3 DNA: TGTGCCAGCAGCCCAGTCACAGATACGCAGTATTTT. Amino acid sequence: CASSPVTDTQYF.

The CDR3 loop is CASSLAWDRGTQYF. CDR3 in DNA: TGCGCCAGCAGCTTGGCATGGGACAGGGGGACCCAGTACTTC. The rearrangement links TRBV5-1 to TRBJ2-5, with 10 bases that match TRBD1. The CDR3 spans 14 residues. Per the germline V gene, CDR1 is SGHRS and CDR2 is YFSETQ. The V and J ends lost 0 bases and 7 bases, in that order; junction bases with no gene match: 3.

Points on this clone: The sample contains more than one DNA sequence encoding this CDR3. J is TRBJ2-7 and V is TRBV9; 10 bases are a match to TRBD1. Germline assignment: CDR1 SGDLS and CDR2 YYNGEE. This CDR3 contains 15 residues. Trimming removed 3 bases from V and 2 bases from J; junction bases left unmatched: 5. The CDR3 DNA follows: TGTGCCAGCAGCGCCGCCGGGACAGGGGCCTACGAGCAGTACTTC. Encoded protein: CASSAAGTGAYEQYF. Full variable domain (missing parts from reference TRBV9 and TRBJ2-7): DSGVTQTPKHLITATGQRVTLRCSPRSGDLSVYWYQQSLDQGLQFLIQYYNGEERAKGNILERFSAQQFPDLHSELNLSSLELGDSALYFCASSAAGTGAYEQYFGPGTRLTVT.

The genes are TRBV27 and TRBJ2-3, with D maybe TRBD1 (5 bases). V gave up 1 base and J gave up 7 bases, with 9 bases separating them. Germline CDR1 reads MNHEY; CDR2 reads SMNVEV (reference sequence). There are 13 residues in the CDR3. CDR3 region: CASSLYRYYTQYF. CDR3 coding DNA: TGTGCCAGCAGTTTATACAGGTACTATACGCAGTATTTT.

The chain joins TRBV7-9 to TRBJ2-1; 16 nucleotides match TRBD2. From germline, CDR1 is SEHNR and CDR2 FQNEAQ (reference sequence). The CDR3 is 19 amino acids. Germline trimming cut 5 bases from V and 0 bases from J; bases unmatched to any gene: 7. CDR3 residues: CASSPRGLAGGSSYNEQFF. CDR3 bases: TGTGCCAGCAGCCCCAGGGGACTAGCGGGAGGGAGCTCCTACAATGAGCAGTTCTTC.

The CDR3 loop reads CASSQERQGGQPQHF. In DNA, the CDR3 is TGCGCCAGCAGCCAAGAGAGACAGGGGGGTCAGCCCCAGCATTTT. The chain links TRBV4-1 to TRBJ1-5; 9 bases map to TRBD1. Germline CDR1 is MGHRA and CDR2 is YSYEKL. The J segment lost 6 bases and the V segment lost 0 bases, leaving 3 bases of the junction unmatched. There are 15 residues in the CDR3.

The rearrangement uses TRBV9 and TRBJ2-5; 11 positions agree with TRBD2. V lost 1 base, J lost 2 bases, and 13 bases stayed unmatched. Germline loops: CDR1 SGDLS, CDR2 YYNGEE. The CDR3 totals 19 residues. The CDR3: CASSVSSSGLAEAQETQYF. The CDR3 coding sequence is TGTGCCAGCAGCGTATCATCCTCGGGACTAGCGGAAGCACAAGAGACCCAGTACTTC.

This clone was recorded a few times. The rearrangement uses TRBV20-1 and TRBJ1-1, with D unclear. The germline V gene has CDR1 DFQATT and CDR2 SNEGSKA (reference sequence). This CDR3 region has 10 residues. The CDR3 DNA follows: TGCAGCGCTCTGCGGACTGAAGCTTTCTTT. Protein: CSALRTEAFF.

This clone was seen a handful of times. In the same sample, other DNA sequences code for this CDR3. This CDR3 is CASSETGYYGYTF. In DNA, the CDR3 is TGTGCCAGCAGTGAGACAGGTTACTATGGCTACACCTTC. The chain has TRBV6-1 and TRBJ1-2; D possibly corresponds to TRBD1 (6 bases). Trimming took off 3 bases at V and 3 bases at J, with 8 bases between the two ends. This CDR3 region has 13 residues. CDR1 and CDR2 (germline): MNHNS, SASEGT.

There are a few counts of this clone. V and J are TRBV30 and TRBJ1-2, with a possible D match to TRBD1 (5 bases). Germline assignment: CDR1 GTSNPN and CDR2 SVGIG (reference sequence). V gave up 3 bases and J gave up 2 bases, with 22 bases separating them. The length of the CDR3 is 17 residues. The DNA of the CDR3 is TGTGCCTGGAGCCCGGGACTCCTACCCCCCACAAACTATGGCTACACCTTC. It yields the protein CAWSPGLLPPTNYGYTF.

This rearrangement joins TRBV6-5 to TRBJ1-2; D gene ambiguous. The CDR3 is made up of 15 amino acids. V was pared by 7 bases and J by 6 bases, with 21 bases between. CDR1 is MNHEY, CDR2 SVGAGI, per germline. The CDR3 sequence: CASTRDSNLPHGYTF. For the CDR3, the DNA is TGTGCCAGCACCCGGGATTCAAATCTTCCCCATGGCTACACCTTC.

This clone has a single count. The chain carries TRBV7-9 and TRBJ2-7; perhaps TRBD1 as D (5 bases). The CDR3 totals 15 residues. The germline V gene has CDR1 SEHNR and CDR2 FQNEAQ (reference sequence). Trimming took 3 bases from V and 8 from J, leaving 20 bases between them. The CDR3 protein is CASSFGSGHLDQQYF. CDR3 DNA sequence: TGTGCCAGCAGCTTCGGTAGTGGACACCTTGATCAGCAGTACTTC. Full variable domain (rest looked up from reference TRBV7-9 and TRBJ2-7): DTGVSQNPRHKITKRGQNVTFRCDPISEHNRLYWYRQTLGQGPEFLTYFQNEAQLEKSRLLSDRFSAERPKGSFSTLEIQRTEQGDSAMYLCASSFGSGHLDQQYFGPGTRLTVT.

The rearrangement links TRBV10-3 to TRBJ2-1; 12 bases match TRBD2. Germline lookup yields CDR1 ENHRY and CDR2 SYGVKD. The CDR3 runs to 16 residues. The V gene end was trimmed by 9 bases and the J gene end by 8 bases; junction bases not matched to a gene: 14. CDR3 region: CAITDPTSGSLHEQFF. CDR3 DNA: TGTGCCATAACAGACCCGACTAGCGGGAGTCTGCATGAGCAGTTCTTC.

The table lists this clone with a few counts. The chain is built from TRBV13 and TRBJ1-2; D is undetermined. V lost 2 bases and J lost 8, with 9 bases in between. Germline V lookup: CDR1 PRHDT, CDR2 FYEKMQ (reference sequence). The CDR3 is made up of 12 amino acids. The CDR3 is CASSLTNRGYTF. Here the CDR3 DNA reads TGTGCCAGCAGCTTAACCAATCGGGGCTACACCTTC. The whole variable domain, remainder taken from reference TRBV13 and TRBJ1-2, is AAGVIQSPRHLIKEKRETATLKCYPIPRHDTVYWYQQGPGQDPQFLISFYEKMQSDKGSIPDRFSAQQFSDYHSELNMSSLELGDSALYFCASSLTNRGYTFGSGTRLTVV.

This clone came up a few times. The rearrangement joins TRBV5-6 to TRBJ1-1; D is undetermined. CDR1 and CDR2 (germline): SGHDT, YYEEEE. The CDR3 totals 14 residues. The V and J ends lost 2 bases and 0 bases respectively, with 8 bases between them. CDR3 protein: CASSLGRLNTEAFF. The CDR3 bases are TGTGCCAGCAGCTTAGGCAGGTTGAACACTGAAGCTTTCTTT.

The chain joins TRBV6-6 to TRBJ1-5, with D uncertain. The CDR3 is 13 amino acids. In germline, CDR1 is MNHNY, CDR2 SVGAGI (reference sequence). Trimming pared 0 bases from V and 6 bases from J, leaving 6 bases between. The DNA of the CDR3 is TGTGCCAGCAGTTACTCGAGAGGTCAGCCCCAGCATTTT. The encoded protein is CASSYSRGQPQHF.

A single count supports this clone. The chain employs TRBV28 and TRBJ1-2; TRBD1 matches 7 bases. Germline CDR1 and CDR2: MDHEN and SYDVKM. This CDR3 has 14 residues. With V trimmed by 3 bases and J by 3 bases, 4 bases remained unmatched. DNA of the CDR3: TGTGCCAGCAGTTTGAGGGGGCGCGACTATGGCTACACCTTC. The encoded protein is CASSLRGRDYGYTF.

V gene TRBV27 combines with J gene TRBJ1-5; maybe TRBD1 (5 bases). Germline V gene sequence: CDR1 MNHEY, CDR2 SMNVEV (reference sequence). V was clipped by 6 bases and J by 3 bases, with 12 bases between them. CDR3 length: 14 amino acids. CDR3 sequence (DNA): TGTGCCAGCAGGGCCGGGGGGGTCAATCAGCCCCAGCATTTT. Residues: CASRAGGVNQPQHF.